The clone carrying this TCR beta chain was detected only a few times. The entry originates in a study of cytomegalovirus exposure and HLA in healthy donors. Amplification used 60 Vbeta primers and 13 Jbeta primers. Assay used: immunoSEQ multiplex PCR; TCRdb lists only in-frame clones, some missing. The sample shows approximately 150,000 clones, more than 75% of them seen only once. This CDR3 is built from 15 residues. CDR1 is LNHNV, CDR2 YYDKDF, per germline (reference sequence). The ends lost 3 bases at V and 5 bases at J; junction bases unmatched: 8. The V gene is TRBV15, the J gene TRBJ2-5; 8 positions agree with TRBD2. This clonotype originated in a woman in her forties in good health and CMV-seronegative. Sequenced: PBMCs. The DNA for the CDR3 is TGTGCCACCAGCAGGGCGGGACTAGGCCCGGAGACCCAGTACTTC. It specifies CATSRAGLGPETQYF. The full variable domain, completed using reference TRBV15 and TRBJ2-5, is DAMVIQNPRYQVTQFGKPVTLSCSQTLNHNVMYWYQQKSSQAPKLLFHYYDKDFNNEADTPDNFQSRRPNTSFCFLDIRSPGLGDTAMYLCATSRAGLGPETQYFGPGTRLLVL.